The present T cell receptor (beta chain) was sequenced within a study of CD8+ T cells in alopecia areata. Study summary: Patients in the study were on tofacitinib for 6 to 18 months, then off it for 6 months.

RNA extraction was followed by reverse transcription into cDNA, which acted as the sequencing template. Some clones are missing from TCRdb's copy, which holds only in-frame ones; the method was immunoSEQ multiplex PCR. The sample lists about 180,000 clones; 50% to 60% were seen once. The junction had 12 bases not matched to a gene; V was cut back by 5 bases and J by 7 bases. The CDR3 runs to 16 residues. From germline, CDR1 is LGHNA and CDR2 YNFKEQ. Sample: CD4+ T cells sorted from blood, taken at week 0. The J gene is TRBJ2-1, the V gene TRBV4-2; 9 nucleotides match TRBD2. This receptor was obtained from a human donor with alopecia areata. The CDR3: CASSKNGAGGLNEQFF. As DNA, the CDR3 is TGTGCCAGCAGCAAGAACGGTGCGGGGGGGCTAAATGAGCAGTTCTTC.